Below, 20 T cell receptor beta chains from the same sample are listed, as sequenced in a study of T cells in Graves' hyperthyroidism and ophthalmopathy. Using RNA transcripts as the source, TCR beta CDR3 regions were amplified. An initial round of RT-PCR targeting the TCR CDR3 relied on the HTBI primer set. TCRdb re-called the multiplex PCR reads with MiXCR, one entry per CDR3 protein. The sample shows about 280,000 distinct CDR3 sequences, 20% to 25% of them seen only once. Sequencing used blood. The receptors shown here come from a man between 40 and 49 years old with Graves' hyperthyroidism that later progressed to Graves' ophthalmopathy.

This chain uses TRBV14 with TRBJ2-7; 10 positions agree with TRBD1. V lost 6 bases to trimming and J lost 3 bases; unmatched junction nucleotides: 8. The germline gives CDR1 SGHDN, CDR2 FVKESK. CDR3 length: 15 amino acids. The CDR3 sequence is CASSRSGQGYYEQYF. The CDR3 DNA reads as TGTGCCAGCAGTCGTTCGGGACAGGGGTACTACGAGCAGTACTTC.

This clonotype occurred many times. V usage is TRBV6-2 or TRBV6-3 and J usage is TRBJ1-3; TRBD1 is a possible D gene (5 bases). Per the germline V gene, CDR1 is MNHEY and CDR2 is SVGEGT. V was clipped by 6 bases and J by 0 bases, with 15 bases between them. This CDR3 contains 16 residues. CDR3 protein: CASRRDGFRSGNTIYF. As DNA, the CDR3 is TGTGCCAGCAGGCGGGACGGATTTCGCTCTGGAAACACCATATATTTT.

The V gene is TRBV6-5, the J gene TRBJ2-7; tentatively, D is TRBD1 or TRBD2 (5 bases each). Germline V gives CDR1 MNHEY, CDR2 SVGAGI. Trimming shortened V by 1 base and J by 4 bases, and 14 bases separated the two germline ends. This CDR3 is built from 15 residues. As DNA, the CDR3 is TGTGCCAGCAGTTACTATATGGGGGACCATTACGAGCAGTACTTC. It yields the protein CASSYYMGDHYEQYF.

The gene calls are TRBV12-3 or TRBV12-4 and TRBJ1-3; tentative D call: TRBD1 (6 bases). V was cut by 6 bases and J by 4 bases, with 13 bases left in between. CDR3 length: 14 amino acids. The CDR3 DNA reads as TGTGCCAGCAGAATACAGGGTATGGGAAACACCATATATTTT. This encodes CASRIQGMGNTIYF.

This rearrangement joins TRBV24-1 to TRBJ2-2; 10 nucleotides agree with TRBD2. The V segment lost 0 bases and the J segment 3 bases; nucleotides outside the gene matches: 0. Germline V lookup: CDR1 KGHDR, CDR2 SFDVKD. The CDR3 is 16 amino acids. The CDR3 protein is CATSDLSGRDTGELFF. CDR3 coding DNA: TGTGCCACCAGTGATTTGAGCGGGAGGGACACCGGGGAGCTGTTTTTT.

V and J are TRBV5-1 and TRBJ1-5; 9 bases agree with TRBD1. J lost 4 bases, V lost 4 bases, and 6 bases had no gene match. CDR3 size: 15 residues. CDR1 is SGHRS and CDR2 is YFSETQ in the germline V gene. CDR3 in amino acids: CASSPGQGMNQPQHF. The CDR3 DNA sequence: TGCGCCAGCAGCCCCGGACAGGGGATGAATCAGCCCCAGCATTTT. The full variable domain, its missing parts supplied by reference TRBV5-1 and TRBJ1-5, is KAGVTQTPRYLIKTRGQQVTLSCSPISGHRSVSWYQQTPGQGLQFLFEYFSETQRNKGNFPGRFSGRQFSNSRSEMNVSTLELGDSALYLCASSPGQGMNQPQHFGDGTRLSIL.

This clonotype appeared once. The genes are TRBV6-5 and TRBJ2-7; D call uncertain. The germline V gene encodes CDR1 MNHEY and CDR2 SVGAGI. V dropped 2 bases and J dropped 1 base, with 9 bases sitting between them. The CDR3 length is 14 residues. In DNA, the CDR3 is TGTGCCAGCAGTTACACCCCCGGGTCCTACGAGCAGTACTTC. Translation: CASSYTPGSYEQYF.

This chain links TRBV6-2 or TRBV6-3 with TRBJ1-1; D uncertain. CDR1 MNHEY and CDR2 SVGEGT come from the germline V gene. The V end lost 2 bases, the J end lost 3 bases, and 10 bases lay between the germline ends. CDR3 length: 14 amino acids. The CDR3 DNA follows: TGTGCCAGCAGTTACGGAGGGTGGGACACTGAAGCTTTCTTT. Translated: CASSYGGWDTEAFF.

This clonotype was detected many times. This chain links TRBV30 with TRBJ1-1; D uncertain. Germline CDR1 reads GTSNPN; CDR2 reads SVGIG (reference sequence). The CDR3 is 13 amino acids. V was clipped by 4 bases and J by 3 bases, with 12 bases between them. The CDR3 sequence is CAWTSRRYTEAFF. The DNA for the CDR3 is TGTGCCTGGACATCGCGGCGCTACACTGAAGCTTTCTTT.

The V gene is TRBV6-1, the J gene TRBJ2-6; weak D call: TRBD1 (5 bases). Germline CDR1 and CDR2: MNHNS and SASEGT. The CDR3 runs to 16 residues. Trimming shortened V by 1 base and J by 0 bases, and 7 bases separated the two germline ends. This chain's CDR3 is CASSEGQPSGANVLTF. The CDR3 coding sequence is TGTGCCAGCAGTGAAGGACAGCCCTCTGGGGCCAACGTCCTGACTTTC.

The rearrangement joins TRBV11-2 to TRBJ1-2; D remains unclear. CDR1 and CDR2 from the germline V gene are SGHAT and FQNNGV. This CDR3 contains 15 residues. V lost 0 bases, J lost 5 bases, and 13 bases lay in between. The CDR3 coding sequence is TGTGCCAGCAGCTTAGACTCGTCGGCAGTTTATGGCTACACCTTC. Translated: CASSLDSSAVYGYTF.

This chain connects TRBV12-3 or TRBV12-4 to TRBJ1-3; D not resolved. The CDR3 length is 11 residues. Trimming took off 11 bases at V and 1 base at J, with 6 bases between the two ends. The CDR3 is CASVSGNTIYF. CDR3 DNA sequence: TGTGCCTCCGTTTCTGGAAACACCATATATTTT.

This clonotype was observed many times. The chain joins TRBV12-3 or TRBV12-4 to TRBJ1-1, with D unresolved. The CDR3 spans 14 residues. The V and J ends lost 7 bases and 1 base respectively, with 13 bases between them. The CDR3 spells CASTPARANTEAFF. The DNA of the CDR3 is TGTGCCAGCACCCCGGCTAGGGCGAACACTGAAGCTTTCTTT.

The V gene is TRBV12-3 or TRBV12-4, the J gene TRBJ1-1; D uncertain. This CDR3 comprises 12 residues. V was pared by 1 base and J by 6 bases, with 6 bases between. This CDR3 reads CASSLGGSEAFF. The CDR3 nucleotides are TGTGCCAGCAGTTTAGGTGGCTCTGAAGCTTTCTTT.

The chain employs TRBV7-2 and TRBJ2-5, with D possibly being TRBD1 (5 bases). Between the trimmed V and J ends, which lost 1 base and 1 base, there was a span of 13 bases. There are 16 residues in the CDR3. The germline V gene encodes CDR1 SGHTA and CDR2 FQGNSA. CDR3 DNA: TGTGCCAGCAGCTTAGATGGGCCGACAGCCCAAGAGACCCAGTACTTC. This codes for CASSLDGPTAQETQYF.

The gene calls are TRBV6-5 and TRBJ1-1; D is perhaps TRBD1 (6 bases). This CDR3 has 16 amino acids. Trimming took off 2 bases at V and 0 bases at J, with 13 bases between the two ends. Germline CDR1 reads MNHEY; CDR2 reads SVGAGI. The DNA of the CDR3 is TGTGCCAGCAGTTACCATGCCGGGGGCCTGAACACTGAAGCTTTCTTT. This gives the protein CASSYHAGGLNTEAFF.

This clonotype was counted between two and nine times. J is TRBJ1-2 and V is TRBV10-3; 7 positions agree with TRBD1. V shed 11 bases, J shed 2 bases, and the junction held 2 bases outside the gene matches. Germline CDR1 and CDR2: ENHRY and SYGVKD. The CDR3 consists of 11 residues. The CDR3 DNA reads TGTGCCTTGGGACAGAACTATGGCTACACCTTC. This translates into CALGQNYGYTF.

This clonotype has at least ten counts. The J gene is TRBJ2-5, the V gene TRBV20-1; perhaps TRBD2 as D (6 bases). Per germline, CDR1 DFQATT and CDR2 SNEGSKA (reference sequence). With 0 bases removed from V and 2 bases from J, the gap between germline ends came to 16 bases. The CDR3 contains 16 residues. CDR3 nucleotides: TGCAGTGCTAGAGATTTGGTACTGGAGGGGCAAGAGACCCAGTACTTC. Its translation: CSARDLVLEGQETQYF.

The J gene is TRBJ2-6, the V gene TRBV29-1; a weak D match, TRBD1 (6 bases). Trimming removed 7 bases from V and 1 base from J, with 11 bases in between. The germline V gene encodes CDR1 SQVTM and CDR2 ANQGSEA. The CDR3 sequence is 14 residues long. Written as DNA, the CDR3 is TGCAGCGCCATGCAGGGGTCTGGGGCCAACGTCCTGACTTTC. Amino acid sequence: CSAMQGSGANVLTF.

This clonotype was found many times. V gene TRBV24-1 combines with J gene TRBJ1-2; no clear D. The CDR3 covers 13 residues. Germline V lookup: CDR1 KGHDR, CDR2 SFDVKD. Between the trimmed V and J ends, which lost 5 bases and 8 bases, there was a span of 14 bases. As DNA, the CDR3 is TGTGCCACCAGTGCTGCCCCAGCGGAGGGCTACACCTTC. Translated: CATSAAPAEGYTF.